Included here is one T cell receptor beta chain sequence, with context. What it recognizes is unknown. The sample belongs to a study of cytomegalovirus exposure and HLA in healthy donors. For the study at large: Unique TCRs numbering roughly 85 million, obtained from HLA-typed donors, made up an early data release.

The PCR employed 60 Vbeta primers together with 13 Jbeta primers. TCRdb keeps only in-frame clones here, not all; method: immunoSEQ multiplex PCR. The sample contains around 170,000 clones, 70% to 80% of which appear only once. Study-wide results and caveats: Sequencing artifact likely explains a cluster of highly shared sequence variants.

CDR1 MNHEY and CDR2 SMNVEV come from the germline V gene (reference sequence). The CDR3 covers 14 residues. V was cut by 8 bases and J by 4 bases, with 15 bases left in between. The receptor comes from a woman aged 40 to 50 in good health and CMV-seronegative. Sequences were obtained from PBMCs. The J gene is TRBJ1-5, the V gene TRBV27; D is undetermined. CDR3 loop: CASGLGVLNQPQHF. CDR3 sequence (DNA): TGTGCCAGCGGGTTGGGAGTCCTAAATCAGCCCCAGCATTTT.